The 29 T cell receptor beta chains in this list originate from one sample, sequenced in a study of monozygotic twins with inflammatory bowel disease. TCRdb re-called the 5' RACE reads; every CDR3 protein appears as one record, without DNA. Here the sample table reports some 330,000 distinct CDR3 sequences. The specimen was blood. All receptors derive from a human donor with ulcerative colitis or Crohn's disease, or a healthy co-twin of an affected twin (not recorded which).

The chain couples TRBV7-2 to TRBJ1-5; TCRdb returns TRBD1, unconfirmable since there is no DNA. Germline V CDR1 and CDR2: SGHTA, FQGNSA. This CDR3 spans 15 amino acids. The CDR3 sequence: CASSLGAGATQPQRF.

The chain is built from TRBV28 and TRBJ1-1. The CDR3 consists of 17 residues. Germline lookup yields CDR1 MDHEN and CDR2 SYDVKM. CDR3 sequence reads: CASSLLGTGWRRTEAFF.

The chain has TRBV12-3 or TRBV12-4 and TRBJ2-3; TCRdb reports TRBD1, a call that lacks DNA to check it against. This CDR3 is built from 15 residues. The CDR3 loop reads CASSSRTGDRDTQYF.

The chain employs TRBV7-9 and TRBJ1-2; absent DNA, TCRdb's TRBD1 call cannot be checked. Germline V gene data show CDR1 as SEHNR and CDR2 as FQNEAQ (reference sequence). This CDR3 is 15 amino acids long. The CDR3 sequence: CASSLAGQRGDGYTF.

This chain joins TRBV29-1 and TRBJ1-1. This CDR3 contains 13 residues. Germline CDR1 and CDR2: SQVTM and ANQGSEA. The CDR3 loop is CGIRRVDNTEAFF. Supplemented by reference TRBV29-1 and TRBJ1-1, the full variable domain reads SAVISQKPSRDICQRGTSLTIQCQVDSQVTMMFWYRQQPGQSLTLIATANQGSEATYESGFVIDKFPISRPNLTFSTLTVSNMSPEDSSIYLCGIRRVDNTEAFFGQGTRLTVV.

The chain has TRBV5-1 and TRBJ2-4; TCRdb's D call, TRBD1, is unchecked because there is no DNA. The CDR3 has 14 residues. CDR1 is SGHRS and CDR2 is YFSETQ in the germline V gene. This chain's CDR3 is CASSLRQSQNIQYF. Combining the CDR3 with reference TRBV5-1 and TRBJ2-4 gives the whole variable domain KAGVTQTPRYLIKTRGQQVTLSCSPISGHRSVSWYQQTPGQGLQFLFEYFSETQRNKGNFPGRFSGRQFSNSRSEMNVSTLELGDSALYLCASSLRQSQNIQYFGAGTRLSVL.

The rearrangement uses TRBV7-2 and TRBJ1-2. From germline, CDR1 is SGHTA and CDR2 FQGNSA. This CDR3 has 13 amino acids. CDR3 residues: CASSVKGSYGYTF.

The chain couples TRBV12-3 or TRBV12-4 to TRBJ1-2; TCRdb gives TRBD1 as the D gene, but with no DNA this cannot be confirmed. The CDR3 is 14 amino acids. The CDR3: CASSLLGGVYGYTF.

The chain employs TRBV2 and TRBJ1-5; TCRdb gives TRBD1 as the D gene, but with no DNA this cannot be confirmed. CDR3 size: 14 residues. The germline V gene has CDR1 SNHLY and CDR2 FYNNEI. The CDR3 loop is CASFMDRENQPQHF. Using reference TRBV2 and TRBJ1-5 for the parts outside the CDR3, the full variable domain is EPEVTQTPSHQVTQMGQEVILRCVPISNHLYFYWYRQILGQKVEFLVSFYNNEISEKSEIFDDQFSVERPDGSNFTLKIRSTKLEDSAMYFCASFMDRENQPQHFGDGTRLSIL.

The rearrangement links TRBV10-1 to TRBJ2-3; TCRdb picks TRBD2, but there is no DNA to check that call. Germline CDR1 reads WNHNN; CDR2 reads SYGVQD (reference sequence). The CDR3 runs 19 residues. The CDR3 is CASSGLGTSGRARMDTQYF.

Here the CDR3 reads CASSPPGQGGGTEAFF. This chain connects TRBV18 to TRBJ1-1; without DNA, the TCRdb call of TRBD1 cannot be checked. CDR1 and CDR2 from the germline V gene are KGHSH and LQKENI. This CDR3 is built from 16 residues.

The CDR3 region is CASSPQGSGNTIYF. The gene calls are TRBV9 and TRBJ1-3. The CDR3 has 14 amino acids. Germline-derived CDR1 and CDR2 are SGDLS and YYNGEE.

The chain joins TRBV9 to TRBJ1-4; the TCRdb D gene call, TRBD1, has no DNA to confirm it. This CDR3 has 17 residues. Germline-derived CDR1 and CDR2 are SGDLS and YYNGEE. CDR3 amino acids: CASSEDSGWGSDEKLFF.

V is TRBV7-9 and J is TRBJ2-5. The germline CDR1 and CDR2 sequences are SEHNR and FQNEAQ (reference sequence). This CDR3 has 16 residues. CDR3 protein: CASSLGVTLYQETQYF. Variable domain in full (rest from reference TRBV7-9 and TRBJ2-5): DTGVSQNPRHKITKRGQNVTFRCDPISEHNRLYWYRQTLGQGPEFLTYFQNEAQLEKSRLLSDRFSAERPKGSFSTLEIQRTEQGDSAMYLCASSLGVTLYQETQYFGPGTRLLVL.

This chain joins TRBV5-1 and TRBJ2-3. CDR1 is SGHRS, CDR2 YFSETQ, per germline. The CDR3 is made up of 12 amino acids. CDR3 residues: CASSRGEDTQYF. The whole variable domain, remainder taken from reference TRBV5-1 and TRBJ2-3, is KAGVTQTPRYLIKTRGQQVTLSCSPISGHRSVSWYQQTPGQGLQFLFEYFSETQRNKGNFPGRFSGRQFSNSRSEMNVSTLELGDSALYLCASSRGEDTQYFGPGTRLTVL.

The V call is TRBV7-2, the J call TRBJ1-6; TCRdb's assignment of TRBD1 cannot be checked, as there is no DNA. Germline CDR1 reads SGHTA; CDR2 reads FQGNSA. The CDR3 is 13 residues long. The CDR3 loop reads CATSTGQALPLHF.

The chain employs TRBV7-8 and TRBJ2-3; without DNA, the TCRdb call of TRBD2 cannot be checked. The CDR3 extends over 17 amino acids. The V gene's germline CDR1 is SGHVS and CDR2 FQNEAQ. This chain's CDR3 is CASSSSSGTSGIDTQYF.

This chain joins TRBV20-1 and TRBJ2-1; TCRdb reports TRBD2, a call that lacks DNA to check it against. Germline CDR1 DFQATT, CDR2 SNEGSKA (reference sequence). CDR3 length: 18 amino acids. CDR3 sequence: CSATAGTSILSSYNEQFF.

The gene calls are TRBV12-3 or TRBV12-4 and TRBJ2-3; TCRdb returns TRBD1, unconfirmable since there is no DNA. The CDR3 sequence is 17 residues long. CDR3 sequence: CASRTDGQGQGTDTQYF.

This chain joins TRBV14 and TRBJ2-1. The CDR3 extends over 11 amino acids. Germline loops: CDR1 SGHDN, CDR2 FVKESK. The CDR3 sequence is CATLFGNEQFF.

The chain links TRBV7-3 to TRBJ1-1; TCRdb outputs TRBD1, but without DNA this stays unchecked. CDR3 length equals 16 residues. CDR1 is SGHTA, CDR2 FQGTGA, per germline. This CDR3 reads CASSLKPRTGNTEAFF.

The chain recombines TRBV3-1 with TRBJ2-6; the D call of TRBD1 rests on TCRdb alone, since no DNA is present to check it. Germline CDR1 and CDR2: LGHDT and YNNKEL (reference sequence). This CDR3 has 18 amino acids. The CDR3 sequence: CASSQMAGPATGANVLTF. The full variable domain, with the rest looked up from reference TRBV3-1 and TRBJ2-6, is DTAVSQTPKYLVTQMGNDKSIKCEQNLGHDTMYWYKQDSKKFLKIMFSYNNKELIINETVPNRFSPKSPDKAHLNLHINSLELGDSAVYFCASSQMAGPATGANVLTFGAGSRLTVL.

The chain joins TRBV4-2 to TRBJ2-1; TCRdb returns TRBD2, unconfirmable since there is no DNA. CDR3 length equals 18 residues. The V gene's germline CDR1 is LGHNA and CDR2 YNFKEQ. The CDR3 reads CASSPGTSGRLSYNEQFF.

V and J are TRBV7-3 and TRBJ2-7; TCRdb outputs TRBD2, but without DNA this stays unchecked. CDR1 is SGHTA, CDR2 FQGTGA, per germline. The CDR3 contains 16 residues. This CDR3 reads CASSLSSGGRFYEQYF.

The CDR3 sequence is CASSHRTGPNTEAFF. The rearrangement joins TRBV3-1 to TRBJ1-1; the D gene TCRdb calls, TRBD1, cannot be checked with no DNA. Looked up from germline, CDR1 is LGHDT and CDR2 is YNNKEL (reference sequence). The CDR3 is 15 residues long. The full variable domain, completed using reference TRBV3-1 and TRBJ1-1, is DTAVSQTPKYLVTQMGNDKSIKCEQNLGHDTMYWYKQDSKKFLKIMFSYNNKELIINETVPNRFSPKSPDKAHLNLHINSLELGDSAVYFCASSHRTGPNTEAFFGQGTRLTVV.

This chain uses TRBV12-3 or TRBV12-4 with TRBJ1-1; TCRdb names TRBD1, which stays unverified in the absence of DNA. The CDR3 sequence is 15 residues long. CDR3 sequence: CASSLGDRMNTEAFF.

This rearrangement joins TRBV13 to TRBJ2-7; TCRdb outputs TRBD2, but without DNA this stays unchecked. CDR1 PRHDT and CDR2 FYEKMQ come from the germline V gene (reference sequence). The CDR3 has 15 residues. The CDR3 region is CASSFTETLLALQYF.

This rearrangement joins TRBV5-4 to TRBJ2-2; TCRdb reports TRBD2, a call that lacks DNA to check it against. This CDR3 region has 15 residues. Germline V CDR1 and CDR2: SGHNT, YYREEE (reference sequence). The CDR3 spells CASSLKRESSGELFF.

The genes are TRBV20-1 and TRBJ1-3; no DNA is available, so the TRBD1 call from TCRdb remains unchecked. CDR3 length: 14 amino acids. From germline, CDR1 is DFQATT and CDR2 SNEGSKA (reference sequence). The CDR3 sequence is CSARGRRSGNTIYF.